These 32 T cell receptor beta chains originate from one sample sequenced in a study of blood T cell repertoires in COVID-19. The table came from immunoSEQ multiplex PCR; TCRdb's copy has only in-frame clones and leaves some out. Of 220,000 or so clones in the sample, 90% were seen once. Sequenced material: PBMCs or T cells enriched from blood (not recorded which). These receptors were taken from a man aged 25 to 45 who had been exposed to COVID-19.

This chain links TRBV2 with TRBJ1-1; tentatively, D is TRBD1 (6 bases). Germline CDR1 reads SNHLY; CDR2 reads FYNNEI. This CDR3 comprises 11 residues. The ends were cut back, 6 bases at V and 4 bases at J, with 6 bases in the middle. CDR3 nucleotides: TGTGCCAGCAGACAGGGCACTGAAGCTTTCTTT. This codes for CASRQGTEAFF.

For the CDR3, the DNA is TGTGCCAGCAGTTTGTATGGAGACACAGATACGCAGTATTTT. It specifies CASSLYGDTDTQYF. The chain carries TRBV27 and TRBJ2-3; D is uncertain. The CDR3 has 14 residues. V was cut by 3 bases and J by 2 bases, with 9 bases left in between. Germline CDR1 is MNHEY and CDR2 is SMNVEV (reference sequence).

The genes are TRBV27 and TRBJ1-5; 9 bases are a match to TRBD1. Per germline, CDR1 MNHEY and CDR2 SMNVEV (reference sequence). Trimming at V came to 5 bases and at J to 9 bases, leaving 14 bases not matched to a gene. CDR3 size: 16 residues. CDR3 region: CASSRRTGEVVGPQHF. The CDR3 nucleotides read TGTGCCAGCAGTAGAAGGACAGGGGAAGTTGTTGGGCCCCAGCATTTT.

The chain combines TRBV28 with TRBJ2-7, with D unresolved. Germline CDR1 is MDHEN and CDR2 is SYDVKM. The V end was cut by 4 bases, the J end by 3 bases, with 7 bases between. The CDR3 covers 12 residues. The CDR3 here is CASSYTLYEQYF. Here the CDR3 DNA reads TGTGCCAGCAGTTATACTCTCTACGAGCAGTACTTC. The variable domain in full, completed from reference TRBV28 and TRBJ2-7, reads DVKVTQSSRYLVKRTGEKVFLECVQDMDHENMFWYRQDPGLGLRLIYFSYDVKMKEKGDIPEGYSVSREKKERFSLILESASTNQTSMYLCASSYTLYEQYFGPGTRLTVT.

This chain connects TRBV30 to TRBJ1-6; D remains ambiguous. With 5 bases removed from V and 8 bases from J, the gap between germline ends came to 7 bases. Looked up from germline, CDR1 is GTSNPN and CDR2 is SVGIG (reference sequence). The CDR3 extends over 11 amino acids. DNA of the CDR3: TGTGCCTGGGGACTAGATTCACCCCTCCACTTT. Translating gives CAWGLDSPLHF.

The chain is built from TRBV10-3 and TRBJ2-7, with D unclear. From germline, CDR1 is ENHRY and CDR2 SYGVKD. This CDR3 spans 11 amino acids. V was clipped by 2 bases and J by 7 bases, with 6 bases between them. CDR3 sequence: CAISEGREQYF. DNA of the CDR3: TGTGCCATCAGTGAGGGGCGAGAGCAGTACTTC.

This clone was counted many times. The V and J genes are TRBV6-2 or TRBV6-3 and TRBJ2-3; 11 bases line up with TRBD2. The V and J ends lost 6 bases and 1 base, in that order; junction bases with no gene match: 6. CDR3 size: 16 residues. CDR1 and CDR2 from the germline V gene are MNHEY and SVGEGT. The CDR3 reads CASSPVAGGGTDTQYF. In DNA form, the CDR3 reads TGTGCCAGCAGCCCGGTAGCGGGGGGGGGCACAGATACGCAGTATTTT.

The CDR3 DNA reads as TGTGCCAGCAGCTTGGTAGGGGCGAATCAGCCCCAGCATTTT. This sequence encodes CASSLVGANQPQHF. This chain uses TRBV5-4 with TRBJ1-5, with D maybe TRBD1 (5 bases). CDR3 length equals 14 residues. Trimming took off 0 bases at V and 4 bases at J, with 8 bases between the two ends. Germline lookup yields CDR1 SGHNT and CDR2 YYREEE (reference sequence).

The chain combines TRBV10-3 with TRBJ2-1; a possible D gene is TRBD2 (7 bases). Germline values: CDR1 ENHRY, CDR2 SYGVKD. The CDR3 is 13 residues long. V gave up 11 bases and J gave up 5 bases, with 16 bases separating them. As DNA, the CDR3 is TGTGCCGCGGGGGCTGGGGCCAACAATGAGCAGTTCTTC. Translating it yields CAAGAGANNEQFF.

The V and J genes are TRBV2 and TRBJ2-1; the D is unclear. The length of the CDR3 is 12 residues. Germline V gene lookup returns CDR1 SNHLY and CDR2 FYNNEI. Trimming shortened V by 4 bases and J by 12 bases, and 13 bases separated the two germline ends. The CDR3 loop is CASSVEVKRQFF. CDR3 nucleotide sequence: TGTGCCAGCAGTGTAGAGGTAAAGCGGCAGTTCTTC. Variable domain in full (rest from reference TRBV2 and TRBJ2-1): EPEVTQTPSHQVTQMGQEVILRCVPISNHLYFYWYRQILGQKVEFLVSFYNNEISEKSEIFDDQFSVERPDGSNFTLKIRSTKLEDSAMYFCASSVEVKRQFFGPGTRLTVL.

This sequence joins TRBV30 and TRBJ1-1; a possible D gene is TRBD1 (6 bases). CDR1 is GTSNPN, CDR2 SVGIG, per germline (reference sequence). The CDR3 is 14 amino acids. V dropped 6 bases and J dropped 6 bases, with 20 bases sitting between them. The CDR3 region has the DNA TGTGCCTGCAAAGGGAGGGGGGGGCGACCTGAAGCTTTCTTT. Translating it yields CACKGRGGRPEAFF.

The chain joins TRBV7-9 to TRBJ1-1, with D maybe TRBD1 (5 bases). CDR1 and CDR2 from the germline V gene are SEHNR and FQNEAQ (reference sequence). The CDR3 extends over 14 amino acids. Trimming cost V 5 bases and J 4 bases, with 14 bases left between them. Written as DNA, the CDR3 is TGTGCCAGCAGCCCCACCCCCGGGGGCACTGAAGCTTTCTTT. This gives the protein CASSPTPGGTEAFF.

CDR3 residues: CASSLDPSRGLRPNEKLFF. CDR3 nucleotide sequence: TGTGCCAGCAGCCTCGATCCCAGCAGGGGGCTAAGACCTAATGAAAAACTGTTTTTT. The chain links TRBV4-2 to TRBJ1-4; 8 nucleotides agree with TRBD1. This CDR3 has 19 amino acids. V lost 4 bases and J lost 3; bases outside the gene matches: 16. Germline CDR1 LGHNA, CDR2 YNFKEQ.

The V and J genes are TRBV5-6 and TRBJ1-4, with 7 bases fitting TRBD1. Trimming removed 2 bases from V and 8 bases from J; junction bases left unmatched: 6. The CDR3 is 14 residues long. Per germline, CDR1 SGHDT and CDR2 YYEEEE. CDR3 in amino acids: CASSLGQAWEKLFF. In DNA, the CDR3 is TGTGCCAGCAGCTTAGGACAGGCTTGGGAAAAACTGTTTTTT.

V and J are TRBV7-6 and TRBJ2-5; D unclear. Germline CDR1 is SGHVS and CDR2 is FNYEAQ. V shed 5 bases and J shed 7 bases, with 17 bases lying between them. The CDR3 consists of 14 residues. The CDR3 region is CASSPVQVDLTQYF. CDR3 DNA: TGTGCCAGCAGCCCAGTGCAGGTTGACCTGACCCAGTACTTC. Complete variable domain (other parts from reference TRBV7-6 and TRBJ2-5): GAGVSQSPRYKVTKRGQDVALRCDPISGHVSLYWYRQALGQGPEFLTYFNYEAQQDKSGLPNDRFSAERPEGSISTLTIQRTEQRDSAMYRCASSPVQVDLTQYFGPGTRLLVL.

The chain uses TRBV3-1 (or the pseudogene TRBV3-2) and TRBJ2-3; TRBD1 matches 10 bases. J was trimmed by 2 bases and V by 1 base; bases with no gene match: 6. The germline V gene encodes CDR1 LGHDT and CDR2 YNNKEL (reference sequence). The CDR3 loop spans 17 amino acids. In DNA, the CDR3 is TGTGCCAGCAGCCAAGCCCGGGACAGGGGTTTCACAGATACGCAGTATTTT. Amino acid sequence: CASSQARDRGFTDTQYF.

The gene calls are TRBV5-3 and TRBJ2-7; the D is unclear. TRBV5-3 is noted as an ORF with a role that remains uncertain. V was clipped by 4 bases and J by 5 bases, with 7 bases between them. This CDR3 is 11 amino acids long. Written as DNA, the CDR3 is TGTGCCAGAAGCCCCGTAAACGAGCAGTACTTC. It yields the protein CARSPVNEQYF.

In DNA, the CDR3 is TGTGCCAGCAGCCCTTGGGACAGGGGGAACACTGAAGCTTTCTTT. It is translated as CASSPWDRGNTEAFF. V is TRBV3-1 (or the pseudogene TRBV3-2) and J is TRBJ1-1; 10 positions agree with TRBD1. CDR3 size: 15 residues. Trimming cost V 4 bases and J 1 base; bases outside gene matches: 3. The germline CDR1 and CDR2 sequences are LGHDT and YNNKEL (reference sequence).

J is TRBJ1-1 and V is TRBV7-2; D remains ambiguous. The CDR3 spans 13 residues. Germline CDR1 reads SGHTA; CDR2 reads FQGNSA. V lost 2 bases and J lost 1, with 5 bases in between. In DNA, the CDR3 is TGTGCCAGCAGCTTATTACAGAACACTGAAGCTTTCTTT. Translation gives CASSLLQNTEAFF.

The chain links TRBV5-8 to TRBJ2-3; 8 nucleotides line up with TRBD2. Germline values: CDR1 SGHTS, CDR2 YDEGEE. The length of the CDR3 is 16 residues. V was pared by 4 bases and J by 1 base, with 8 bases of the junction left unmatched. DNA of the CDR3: TGTGCCAGCAGCCCCGGGCGGGGGGTTCGCACAGATACGCAGTATTTT. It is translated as CASSPGRGVRTDTQYF.

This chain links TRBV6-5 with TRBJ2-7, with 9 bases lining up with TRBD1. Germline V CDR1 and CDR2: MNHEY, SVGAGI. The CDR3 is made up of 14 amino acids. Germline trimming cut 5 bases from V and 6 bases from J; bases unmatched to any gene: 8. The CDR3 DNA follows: TGTGCCAGCAGTAACCGGGACAGGGCGGTCGAGCAGTACTTC. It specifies CASSNRDRAVEQYF.

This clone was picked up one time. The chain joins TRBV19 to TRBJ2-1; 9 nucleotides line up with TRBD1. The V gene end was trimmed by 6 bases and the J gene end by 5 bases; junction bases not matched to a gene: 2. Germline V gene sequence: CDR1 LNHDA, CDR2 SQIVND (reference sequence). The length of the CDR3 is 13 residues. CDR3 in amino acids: CASRDRGNNEQFF. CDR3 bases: TGTGCCAGTAGGGACAGGGGCAACAATGAGCAGTTCTTC.

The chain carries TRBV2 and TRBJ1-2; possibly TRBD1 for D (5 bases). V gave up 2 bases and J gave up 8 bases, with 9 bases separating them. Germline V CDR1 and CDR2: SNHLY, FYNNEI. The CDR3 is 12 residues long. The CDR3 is CASSELTVGYTF. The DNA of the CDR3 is TGTGCCAGCAGTGAACTGACAGTCGGCTACACCTTC.

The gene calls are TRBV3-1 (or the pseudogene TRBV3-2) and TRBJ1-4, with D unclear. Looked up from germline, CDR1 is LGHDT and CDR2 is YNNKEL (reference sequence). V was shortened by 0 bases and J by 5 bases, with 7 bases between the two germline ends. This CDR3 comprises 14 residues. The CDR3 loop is CASSQETNNEKLFF. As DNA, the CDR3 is TGTGCCAGCAGCCAAGAAACAAACAATGAAAAACTGTTTTTT.

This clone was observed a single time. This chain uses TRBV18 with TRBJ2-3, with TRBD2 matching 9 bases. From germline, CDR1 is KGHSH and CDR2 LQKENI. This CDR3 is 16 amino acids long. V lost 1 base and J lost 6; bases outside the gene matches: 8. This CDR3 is CASSPRQGLARDTQYF. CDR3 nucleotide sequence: TGTGCCAGCTCACCACGGCAGGGACTAGCACGCGATACGCAGTATTTT.

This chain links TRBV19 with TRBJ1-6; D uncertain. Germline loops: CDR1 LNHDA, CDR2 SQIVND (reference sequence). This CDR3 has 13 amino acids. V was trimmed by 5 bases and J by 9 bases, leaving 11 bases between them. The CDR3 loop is CASSSGYGSPLHF. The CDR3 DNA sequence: TGTGCCAGTAGTTCAGGTTATGGTTCACCCCTCCACTTT.

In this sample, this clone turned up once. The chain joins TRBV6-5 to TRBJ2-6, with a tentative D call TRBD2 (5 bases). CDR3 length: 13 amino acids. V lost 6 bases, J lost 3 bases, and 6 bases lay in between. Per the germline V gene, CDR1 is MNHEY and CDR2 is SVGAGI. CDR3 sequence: CASRGDGANVLTF. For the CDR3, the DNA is TGTGCCAGCAGGGGAGATGGGGCCAACGTCCTGACTTTC.

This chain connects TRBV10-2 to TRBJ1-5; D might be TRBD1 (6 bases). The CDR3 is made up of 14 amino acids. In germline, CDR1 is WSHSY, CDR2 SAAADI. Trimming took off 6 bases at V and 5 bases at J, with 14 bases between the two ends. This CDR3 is CASSGGPVHQPQHF. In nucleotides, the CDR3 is TGCGCCAGCAGCGGGGGGCCCGTTCATCAGCCCCAGCATTTT.

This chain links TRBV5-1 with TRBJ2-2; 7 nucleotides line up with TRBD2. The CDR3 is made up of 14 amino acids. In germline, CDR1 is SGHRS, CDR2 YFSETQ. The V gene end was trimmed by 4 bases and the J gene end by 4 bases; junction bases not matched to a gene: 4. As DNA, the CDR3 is TGCGCCAGCAGCCCCGGGAGGTTCACCGGGGAGCTGTTTTTT. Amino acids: CASSPGRFTGELFF.

CDR3 sequence: CASSAKGNRVGNTIYF. The CDR3 nucleotides are TGTGCCAGCAGTGCCAAGGGGAACAGGGTTGGAAACACCATATATTTT. The V gene is TRBV27, the J gene TRBJ1-3; the D gene is possibly TRBD1 (6 bases). Germline V lookup: CDR1 MNHEY, CDR2 SMNVEV (reference sequence). This CDR3 comprises 16 residues. V was trimmed by 5 bases and J by 3 bases, leaving 17 bases between them.

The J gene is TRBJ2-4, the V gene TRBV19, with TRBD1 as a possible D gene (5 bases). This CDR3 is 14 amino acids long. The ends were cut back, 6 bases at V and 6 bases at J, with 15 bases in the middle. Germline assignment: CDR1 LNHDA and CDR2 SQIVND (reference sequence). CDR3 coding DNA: TGTGCCAGTAGCACACAGGCCCTCCCAAACATTCAGTACTTC. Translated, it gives CASSTQALPNIQYF.

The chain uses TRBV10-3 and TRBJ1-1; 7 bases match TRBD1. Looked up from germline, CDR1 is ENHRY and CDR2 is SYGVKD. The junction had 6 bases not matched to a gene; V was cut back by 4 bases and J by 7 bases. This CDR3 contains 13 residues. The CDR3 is CAISGRQGGEAFF. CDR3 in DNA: TGTGCCATCAGTGGAAGACAGGGAGGTGAAGCTTTCTTT.